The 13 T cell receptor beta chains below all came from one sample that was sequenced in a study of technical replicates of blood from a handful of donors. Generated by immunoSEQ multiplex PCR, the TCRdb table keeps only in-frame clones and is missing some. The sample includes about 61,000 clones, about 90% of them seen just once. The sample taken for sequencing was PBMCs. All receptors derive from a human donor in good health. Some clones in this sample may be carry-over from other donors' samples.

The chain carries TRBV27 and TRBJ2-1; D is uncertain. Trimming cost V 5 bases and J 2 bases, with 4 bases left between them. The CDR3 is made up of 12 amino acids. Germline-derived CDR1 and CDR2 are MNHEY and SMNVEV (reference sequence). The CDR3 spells CASSPAYNEQFF. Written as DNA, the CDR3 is TGTGCCAGCAGTCCAGCCTACAATGAGCAGTTCTTC.

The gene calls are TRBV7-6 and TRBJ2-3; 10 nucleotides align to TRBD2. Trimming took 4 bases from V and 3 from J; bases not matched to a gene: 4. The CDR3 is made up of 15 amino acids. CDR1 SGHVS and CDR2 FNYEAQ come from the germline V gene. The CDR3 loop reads CASSYSGGQTDTQYF. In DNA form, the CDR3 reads TGTGCCAGCAGCTATAGCGGGGGGCAAACAGATACGCAGTATTTT.

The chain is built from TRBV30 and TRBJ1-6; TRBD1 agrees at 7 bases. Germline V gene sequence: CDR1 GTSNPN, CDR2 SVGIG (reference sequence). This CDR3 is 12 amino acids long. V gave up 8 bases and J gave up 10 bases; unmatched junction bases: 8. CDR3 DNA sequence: TGTGCCGGTAACAGGGGTCGCTCACCCCTCCACTTT. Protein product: CAGNRGRSPLHF. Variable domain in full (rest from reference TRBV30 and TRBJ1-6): SQTIHQWPATLVQPVGSPLSLECTVEGTSNPNLYWYRQAAGRGLQLLFYSVGIGQISSEVPQNLSASRPQDRQFILSSKKLLLSDSGFYLCAGNRGRSPLHFGNGTRLTVT.

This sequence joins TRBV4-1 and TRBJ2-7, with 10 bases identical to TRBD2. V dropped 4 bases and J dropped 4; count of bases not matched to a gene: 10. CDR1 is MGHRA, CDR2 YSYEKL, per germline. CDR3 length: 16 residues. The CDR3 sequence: CASSLPTSGVLYEQYF. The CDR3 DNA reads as TGCGCCAGCAGCCTTCCTACTAGCGGGGTCCTTTACGAGCAGTACTTC.

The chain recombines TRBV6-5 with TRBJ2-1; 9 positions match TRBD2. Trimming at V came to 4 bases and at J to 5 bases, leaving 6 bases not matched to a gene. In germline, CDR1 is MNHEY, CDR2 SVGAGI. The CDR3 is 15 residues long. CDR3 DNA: TGTGCCAGCAGTTCTCTAGCGGGGCCTAACAATGAGCAGTTCTTC. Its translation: CASSSLAGPNNEQFF.

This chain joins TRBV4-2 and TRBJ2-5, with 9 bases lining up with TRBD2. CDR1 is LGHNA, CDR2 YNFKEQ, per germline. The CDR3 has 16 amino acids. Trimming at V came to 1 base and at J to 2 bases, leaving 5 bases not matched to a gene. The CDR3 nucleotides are TGTGCCAGCAGCCAAGGGCGGGGGGGAGTTCAAGAGACCCAGTACTTC. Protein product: CASSQGRGGVQETQYF.

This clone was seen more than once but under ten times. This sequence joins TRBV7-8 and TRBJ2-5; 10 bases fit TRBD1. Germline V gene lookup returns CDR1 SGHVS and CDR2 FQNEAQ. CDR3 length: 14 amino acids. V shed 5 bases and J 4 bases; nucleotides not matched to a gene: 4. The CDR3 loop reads CASSGRDRGETQYF. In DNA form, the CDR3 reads TGTGCCAGCAGCGGGAGGGACAGGGGAGAGACCCAGTACTTC.

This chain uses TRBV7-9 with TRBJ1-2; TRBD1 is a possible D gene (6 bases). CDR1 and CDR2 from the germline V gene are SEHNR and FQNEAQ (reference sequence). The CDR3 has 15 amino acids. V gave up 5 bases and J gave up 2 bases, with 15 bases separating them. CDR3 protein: CASSPGGQINYGYTF. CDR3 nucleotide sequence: TGTGCCAGCAGCCCCGGCGGACAGATCAACTATGGCTACACCTTC.

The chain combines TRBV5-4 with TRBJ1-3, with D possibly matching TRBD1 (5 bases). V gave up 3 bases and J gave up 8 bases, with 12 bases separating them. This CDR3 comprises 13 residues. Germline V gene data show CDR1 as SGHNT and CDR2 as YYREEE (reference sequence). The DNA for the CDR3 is TGTGCCAGCAGCTGGAGGGGTGGTGACACCATATATTTT. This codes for CASSWRGGDTIYF.

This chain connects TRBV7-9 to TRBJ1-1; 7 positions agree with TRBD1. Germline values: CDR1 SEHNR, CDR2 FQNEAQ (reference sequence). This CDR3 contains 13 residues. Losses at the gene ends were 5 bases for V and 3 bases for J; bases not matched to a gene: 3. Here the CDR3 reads CASSRDRDTEAFF. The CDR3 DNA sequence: TGTGCCAGCAGCCGCGACAGGGACACTGAAGCTTTCTTT.

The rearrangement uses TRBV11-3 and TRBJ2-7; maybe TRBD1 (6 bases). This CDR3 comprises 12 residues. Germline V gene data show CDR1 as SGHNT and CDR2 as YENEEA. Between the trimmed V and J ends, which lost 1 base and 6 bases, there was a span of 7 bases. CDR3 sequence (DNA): TGTGCCAGCAGCTTAGGGACAGCCGAGCAGTACTTC. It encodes CASSLGTAEQYF.

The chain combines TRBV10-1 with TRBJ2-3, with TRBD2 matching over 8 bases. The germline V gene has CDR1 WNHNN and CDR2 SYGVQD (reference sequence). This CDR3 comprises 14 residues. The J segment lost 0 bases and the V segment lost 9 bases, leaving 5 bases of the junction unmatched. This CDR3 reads CARGTSISTDTQYF. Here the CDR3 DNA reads TGCGCCAGAGGGACTAGTATTAGCACAGATACGCAGTATTTT.

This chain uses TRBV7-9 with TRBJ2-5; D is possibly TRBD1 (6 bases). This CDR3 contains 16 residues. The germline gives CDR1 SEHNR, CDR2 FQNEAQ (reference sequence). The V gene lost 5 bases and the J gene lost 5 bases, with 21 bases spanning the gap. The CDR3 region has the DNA TGTGCCAGCAGCCTACACGTCGGGGACACGGGGGAGACCCAGTACTTC. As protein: CASSLHVGDTGETQYF.